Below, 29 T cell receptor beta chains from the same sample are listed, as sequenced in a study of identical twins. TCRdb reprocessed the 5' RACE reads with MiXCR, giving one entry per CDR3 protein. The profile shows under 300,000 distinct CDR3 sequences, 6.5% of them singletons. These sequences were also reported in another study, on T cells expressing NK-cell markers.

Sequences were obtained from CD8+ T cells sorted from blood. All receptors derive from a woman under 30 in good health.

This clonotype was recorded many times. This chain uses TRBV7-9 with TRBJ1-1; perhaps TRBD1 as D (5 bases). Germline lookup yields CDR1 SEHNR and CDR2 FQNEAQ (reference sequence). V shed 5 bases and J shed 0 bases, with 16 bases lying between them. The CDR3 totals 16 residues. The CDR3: CASSRRDHHMNTEAFF. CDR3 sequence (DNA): TGTGCCAGCAGCCGCAGGGACCATCACATGAACACTGAAGCTTTCTTT. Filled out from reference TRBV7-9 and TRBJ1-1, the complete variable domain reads DTGVSQNPRHKITKRGQNVTFRCDPISEHNRLYWYRQTLGQGPEFLTYFQNEAQLEKSRLLSDRFSAERPKGSFSTLEIQRTEQGDSAMYLCASSRRDHHMNTEAFFGQGTRLTVV.

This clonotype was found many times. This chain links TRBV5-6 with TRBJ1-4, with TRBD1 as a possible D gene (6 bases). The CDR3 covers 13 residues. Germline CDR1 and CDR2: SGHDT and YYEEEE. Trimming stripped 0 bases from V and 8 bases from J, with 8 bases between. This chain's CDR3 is CASSLVQGEKLFF. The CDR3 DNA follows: TGTGCCAGCAGCTTGGTGCAGGGGGAAAAACTGTTTTTT.

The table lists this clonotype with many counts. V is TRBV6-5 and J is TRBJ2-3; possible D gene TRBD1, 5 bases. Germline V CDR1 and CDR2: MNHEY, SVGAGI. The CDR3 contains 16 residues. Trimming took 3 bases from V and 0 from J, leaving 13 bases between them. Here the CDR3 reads CASSYLRGTSTDTQYF. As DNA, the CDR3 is TGTGCCAGCAGTTATTTAAGGGGCACTAGCACAGATACGCAGTATTTT.

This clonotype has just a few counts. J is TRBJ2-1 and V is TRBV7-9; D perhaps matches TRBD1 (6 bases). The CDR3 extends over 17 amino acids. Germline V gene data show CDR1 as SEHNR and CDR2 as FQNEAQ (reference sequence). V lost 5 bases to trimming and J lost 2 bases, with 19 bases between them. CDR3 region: CASSPRTARPTYNEQFF. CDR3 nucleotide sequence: TGTGCCAGCAGCCCCCGGACAGCCCGACCCACCTACAATGAGCAGTTCTTC.

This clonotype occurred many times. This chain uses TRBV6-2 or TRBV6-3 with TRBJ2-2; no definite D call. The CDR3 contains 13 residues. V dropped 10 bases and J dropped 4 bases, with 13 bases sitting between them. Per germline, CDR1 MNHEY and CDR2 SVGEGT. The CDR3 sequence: CAINQLPTGELFF. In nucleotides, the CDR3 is TGTGCCATCAACCAGCTGCCCACCGGGGAGCTGTTTTTT.

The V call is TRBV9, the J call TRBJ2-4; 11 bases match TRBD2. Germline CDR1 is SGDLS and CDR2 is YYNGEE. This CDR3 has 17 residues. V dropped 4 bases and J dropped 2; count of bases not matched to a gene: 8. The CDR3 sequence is CASSLDLAGGSKNIQYF. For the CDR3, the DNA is TGTGCCAGCAGCCTCGACCTAGCGGGGGGTTCCAAAAACATTCAGTACTTC.

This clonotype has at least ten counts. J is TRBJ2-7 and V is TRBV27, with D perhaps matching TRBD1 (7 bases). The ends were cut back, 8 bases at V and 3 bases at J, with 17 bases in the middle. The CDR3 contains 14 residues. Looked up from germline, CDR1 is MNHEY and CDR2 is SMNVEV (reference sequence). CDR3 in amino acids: CASAHRQGGYEQYF. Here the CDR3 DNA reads TGTGCCAGCGCCCACCGGCAGGGGGGCTACGAGCAGTACTTC.

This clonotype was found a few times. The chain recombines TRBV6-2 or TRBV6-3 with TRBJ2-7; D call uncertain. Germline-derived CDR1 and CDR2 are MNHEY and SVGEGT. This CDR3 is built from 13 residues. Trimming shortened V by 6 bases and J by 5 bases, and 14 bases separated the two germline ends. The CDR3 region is CASRQPNEDEQYF. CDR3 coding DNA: TGTGCCAGCAGACAGCCTAATGAGGACGAGCAGTACTTC.

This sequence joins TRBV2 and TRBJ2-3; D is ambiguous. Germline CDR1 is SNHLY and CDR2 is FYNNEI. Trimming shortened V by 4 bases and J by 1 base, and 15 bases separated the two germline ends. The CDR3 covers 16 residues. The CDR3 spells CASSVEVIGGTDTQYF. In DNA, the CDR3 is TGTGCCAGCAGTGTTGAGGTGATTGGAGGCACAGATACGCAGTATTTT.

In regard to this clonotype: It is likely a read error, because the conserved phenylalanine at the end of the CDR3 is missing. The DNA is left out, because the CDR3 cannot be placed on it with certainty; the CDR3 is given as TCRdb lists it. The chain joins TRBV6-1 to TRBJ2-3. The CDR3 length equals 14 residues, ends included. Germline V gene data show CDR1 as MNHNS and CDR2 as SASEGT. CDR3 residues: CASSDHVPAQIRRT.

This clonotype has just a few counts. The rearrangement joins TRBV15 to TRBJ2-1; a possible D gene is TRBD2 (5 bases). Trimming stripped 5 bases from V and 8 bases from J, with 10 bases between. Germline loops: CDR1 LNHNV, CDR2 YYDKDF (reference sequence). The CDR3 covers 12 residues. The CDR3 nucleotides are TGTGCCACCAGCGGAGGAAGCGATGAGCAGTTCTTC. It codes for CATSGGSDEQFF.

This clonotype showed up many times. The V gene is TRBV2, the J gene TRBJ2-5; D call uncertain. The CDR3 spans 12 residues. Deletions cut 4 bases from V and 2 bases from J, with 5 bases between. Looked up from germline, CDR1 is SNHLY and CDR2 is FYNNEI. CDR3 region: CASSGLQETQYF. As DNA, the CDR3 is TGTGCCAGCAGTGGGCTACAAGAGACCCAGTACTTC.

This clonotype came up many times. CDR3 in amino acids: CASSSAGTSYNEQFF. The CDR3 region has the DNA TGCGCCAGCAGCTCAGCGGGAACCTCCTACAATGAGCAGTTCTTC. The V and J genes are TRBV5-1 and TRBJ2-1; 7 positions agree with TRBD2. The CDR3 runs 15 residues. Germline V gives CDR1 SGHRS, CDR2 YFSETQ. V was pared by 3 bases and J by 0 bases, with 3 bases of the junction left unmatched.

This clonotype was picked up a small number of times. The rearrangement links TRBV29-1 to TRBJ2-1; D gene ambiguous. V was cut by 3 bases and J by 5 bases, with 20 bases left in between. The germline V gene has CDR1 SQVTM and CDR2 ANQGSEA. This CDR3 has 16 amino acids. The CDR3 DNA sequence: TGCAGCGTTGATGGCCCTATGGGCGTAGGAAACAATGAGCAGTTCTTC. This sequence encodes CSVDGPMGVGNNEQFF.

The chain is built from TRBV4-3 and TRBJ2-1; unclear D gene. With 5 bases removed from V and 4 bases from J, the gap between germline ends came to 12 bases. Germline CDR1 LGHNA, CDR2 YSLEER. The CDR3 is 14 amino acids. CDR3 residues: CASSSKSRYNEQFF. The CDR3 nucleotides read TGCGCCAGCAGCTCGAAAAGCAGGTACAATGAGCAGTTCTTC.

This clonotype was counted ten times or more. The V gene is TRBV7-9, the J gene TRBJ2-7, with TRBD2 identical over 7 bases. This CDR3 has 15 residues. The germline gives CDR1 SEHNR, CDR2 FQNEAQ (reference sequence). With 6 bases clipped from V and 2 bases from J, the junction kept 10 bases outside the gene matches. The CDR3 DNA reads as TGTGCCAGCAGGGATGACAGCGGGATAGCCTACGAGCAGTACTTC. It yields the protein CASRDDSGIAYEQYF.

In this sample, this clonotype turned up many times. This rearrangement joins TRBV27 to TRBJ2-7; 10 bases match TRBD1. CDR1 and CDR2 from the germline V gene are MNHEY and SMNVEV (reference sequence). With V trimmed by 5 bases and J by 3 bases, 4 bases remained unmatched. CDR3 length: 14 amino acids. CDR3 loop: CASSRQGANYEQYF. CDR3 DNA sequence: TGTGCCAGCAGTCGACAGGGGGCGAACTACGAGCAGTACTTC.

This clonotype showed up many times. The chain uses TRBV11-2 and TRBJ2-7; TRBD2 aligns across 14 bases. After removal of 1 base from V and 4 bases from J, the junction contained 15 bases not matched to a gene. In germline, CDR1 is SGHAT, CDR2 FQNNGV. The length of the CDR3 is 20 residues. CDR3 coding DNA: TGTGCCAGCAGCTTAGGCCCCGGACTAGCGGGAGGCCTCCTAAATTACGAGCAGTACTTC. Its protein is CASSLGPGLAGGLLNYEQYF.

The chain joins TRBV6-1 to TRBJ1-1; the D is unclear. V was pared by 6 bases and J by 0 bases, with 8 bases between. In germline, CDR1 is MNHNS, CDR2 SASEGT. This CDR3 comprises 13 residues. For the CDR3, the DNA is TGTGCCAGCAGACACGGGTTGAACACTGAAGCTTTCTTT. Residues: CASRHGLNTEAFF.

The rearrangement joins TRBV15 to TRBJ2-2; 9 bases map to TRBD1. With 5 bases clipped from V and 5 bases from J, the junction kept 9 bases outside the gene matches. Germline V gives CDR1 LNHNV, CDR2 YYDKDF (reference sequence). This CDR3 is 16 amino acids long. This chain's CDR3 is CATSGYRGRVTGELFF. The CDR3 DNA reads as TGTGCCACCAGCGGATACAGGGGGCGAGTAACCGGGGAGCTGTTTTTT.

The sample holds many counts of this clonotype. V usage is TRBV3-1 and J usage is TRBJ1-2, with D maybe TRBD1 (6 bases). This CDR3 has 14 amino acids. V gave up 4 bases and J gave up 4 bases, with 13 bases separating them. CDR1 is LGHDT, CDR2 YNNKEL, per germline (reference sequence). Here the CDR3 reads CASSPTGRGYGYTF. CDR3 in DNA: TGTGCCAGCAGCCCGACAGGCCGGGGCTATGGCTACACCTTC.

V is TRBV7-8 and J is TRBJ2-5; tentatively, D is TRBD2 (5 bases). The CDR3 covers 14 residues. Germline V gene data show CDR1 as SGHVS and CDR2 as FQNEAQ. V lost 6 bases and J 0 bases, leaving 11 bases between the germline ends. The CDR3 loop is CASSSSGDQETQYF. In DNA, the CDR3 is TGTGCCAGCAGTTCTTCCGGGGACCAAGAGACCCAGTACTTC.

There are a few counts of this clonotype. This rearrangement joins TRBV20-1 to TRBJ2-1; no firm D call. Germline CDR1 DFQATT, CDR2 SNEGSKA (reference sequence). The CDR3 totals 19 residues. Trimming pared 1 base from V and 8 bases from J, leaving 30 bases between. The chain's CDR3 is CSARVRGLRNKKAPYEQFF. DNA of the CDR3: TGCAGTGCTAGAGTCAGAGGTCTACGAAATAAAAAGGCACCCTATGAGCAGTTCTTC.

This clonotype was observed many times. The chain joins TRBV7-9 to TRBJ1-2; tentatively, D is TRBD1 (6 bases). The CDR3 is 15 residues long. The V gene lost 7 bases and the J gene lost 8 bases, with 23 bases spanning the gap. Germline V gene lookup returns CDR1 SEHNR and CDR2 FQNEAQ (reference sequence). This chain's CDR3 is CASIGANRGRGGYTF. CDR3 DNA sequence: TGTGCCAGCATCGGAGCAAATCGGGGCAGGGGCGGCTACACCTTC.

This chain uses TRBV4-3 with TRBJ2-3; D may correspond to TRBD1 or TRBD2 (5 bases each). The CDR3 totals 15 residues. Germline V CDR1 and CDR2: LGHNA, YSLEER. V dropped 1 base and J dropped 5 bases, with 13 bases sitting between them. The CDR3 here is CASSQGAPGRDTQYF. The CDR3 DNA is TGCGCCAGCAGCCAAGGGGCCCCGGGGCGAGATACGCAGTATTTT.

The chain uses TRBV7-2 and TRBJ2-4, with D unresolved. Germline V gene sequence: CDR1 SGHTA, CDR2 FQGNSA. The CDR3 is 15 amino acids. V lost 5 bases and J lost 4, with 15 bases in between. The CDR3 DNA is TGTGCCAGCAGCCCATCCCGTGTGGCTAAAAACATTCAGTACTTC. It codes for CASSPSRVAKNIQYF.

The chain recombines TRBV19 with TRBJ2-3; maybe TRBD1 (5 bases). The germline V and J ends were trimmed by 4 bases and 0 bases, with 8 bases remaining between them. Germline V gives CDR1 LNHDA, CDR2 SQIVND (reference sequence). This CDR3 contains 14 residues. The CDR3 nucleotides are TGTGCCAGTAGTACAAGGGGCAGCACAGATACGCAGTATTTT. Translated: CASSTRGSTDTQYF. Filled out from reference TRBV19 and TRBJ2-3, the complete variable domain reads DGGITQSPKYLFRKEGQNVTLSCEQNLNHDAMYWYRQDPGQGLRLIYYSQIVNDFQKGDIAEGYSVSREKKESFPLTVTSAQKNPTAFYLCASSTRGSTDTQYFGPGTRLTVL.

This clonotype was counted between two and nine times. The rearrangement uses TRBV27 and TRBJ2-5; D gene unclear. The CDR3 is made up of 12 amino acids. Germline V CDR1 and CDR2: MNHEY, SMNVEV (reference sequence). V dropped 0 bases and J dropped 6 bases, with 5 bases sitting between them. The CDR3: CASSLSGKTQYF. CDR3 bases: TGTGCCAGCAGTTTATCGGGGAAGACCCAGTACTTC.

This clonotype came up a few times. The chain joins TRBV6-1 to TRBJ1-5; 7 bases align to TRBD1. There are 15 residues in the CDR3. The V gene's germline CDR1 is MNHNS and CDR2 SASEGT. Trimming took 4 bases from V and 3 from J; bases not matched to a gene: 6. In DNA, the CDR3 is TGTGCCAGCAGTGTCGACAGGGCCTACAATCAGCCCCAGCATTTT. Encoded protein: CASSVDRAYNQPQHF.